These 9 T cell receptor beta chains were all obtained from the same sample, sequenced in a study of blood T cells in healthy people across ages. Combining a sample-barcoded 5' primer with a J-beta primer mix, a second PCR ran for about 7 to 11 cycles. TCRdb reprocessed the 5' RACE reads with MiXCR, giving one entry per CDR3 protein. The data hold 1.5 million to 2 million distinct CDR3 sequences, with around half observed a single time. The sample comprised blood. These receptors all come from a woman aged 40 to 50 in good health.

Only one count was recorded for this clonotype. The V call is TRBV6-1, the J call TRBJ1-6; D is ambiguous. Germline loops: CDR1 MNHNS, CDR2 SASEGT. V lost 1 base and J lost 10, with 11 bases in between. CDR3 size: 14 residues. The CDR3 DNA reads as TGTGCCAGCAGTGAAGTTATGGCTGGCTCACCCCTCCACTTT. Translating gives CASSEVMAGSPLHF.

V usage is TRBV19 and J usage is TRBJ2-7, with D possibly TRBD2 on 6 matching bases. Per the germline V gene, CDR1 is LNHDA and CDR2 is SQIVND (reference sequence). This CDR3 is built from 14 residues. The V and J ends lost 3 bases and 3 bases respectively, with 12 bases between them. CDR3 sequence (DNA): TGTGCCAGTAGTATGAGGACTACCCGCTACGAGCAGTACTTC. It codes for CASSMRTTRYEQYF.

This clonotype was observed a few times. This chain uses TRBV3-1 with TRBJ2-3, with a tentative D call TRBD1 (5 bases). This CDR3 is 16 amino acids long. CDR1 LGHDT and CDR2 YNNKEL come from the germline V gene (reference sequence). Trimming took off 4 bases at V and 0 bases at J, with 14 bases between the two ends. CDR3 DNA: TGTGCCAGCAGCCCTCCGCAACGACAGAGCACAGATACGCAGTATTTT. It encodes CASSPPQRQSTDTQYF.

CDR3 nucleotides: TGTGCCAGCAGTGAAGCGCTTGGAGTAGCGGGGATTAACACAGATACGCAGTATTTT. This encodes CASSEALGVAGINTDTQYF. The J gene is TRBJ2-3, the V gene TRBV2; 8 bases fit TRBD2. Losses at the gene ends were 0 bases for V and 2 bases for J; bases not matched to a gene: 13. There are 19 residues in the CDR3. CDR1 SNHLY and CDR2 FYNNEI come from the germline V gene. The complete variable domain, with remaining parts taken from reference TRBV2 and TRBJ2-3, reads EPEVTQTPSHQVTQMGQEVILRCVPISNHLYFYWYRQILGQKVEFLVSFYNNEISEKSEIFDDQFSVERPDGSNFTLKIRSTKLEDSAMYFCASSEALGVAGINTDTQYFGPGTRLTVL.

This clonotype was recorded once. V usage is TRBV5-1 and J usage is TRBJ1-5; 10 bases line up with TRBD1. The germline V gene encodes CDR1 SGHRS and CDR2 YFSETQ. The V segment lost 5 bases and the J segment 5 bases; nucleotides outside the gene matches: 7. This CDR3 is 15 amino acids long. Here the CDR3 reads CASRAGTGDHQPQHF. In DNA, the CDR3 is TGCGCCAGCAGGGCCGGGACAGGGGACCATCAGCCCCAGCATTTT.

This sequence joins TRBV11-3 and TRBJ2-1, with 11 bases identical to TRBD2. The CDR3 totals 14 residues. J gave up 8 bases and V 3 bases, and 3 bases lay outside the gene matches. Germline CDR1 SGHNT, CDR2 YENEEA. The CDR3 coding sequence is TGTGCCAGCAGCTTCAGTAGCGGGGGGGATGAGCAGTTCTTC. It encodes CASSFSSGGDEQFF.

J is TRBJ2-3 and V is TRBV6-4; TRBD1 is a possible D gene (6 bases). Germline assignment: CDR1 MRHNA and CDR2 SNTAGT. Trimming took off 4 bases at V and 7 bases at J, with 12 bases between the two ends. The CDR3 spans 13 residues. The CDR3: CASSGEQGHTQYF. CDR3 nucleotides: TGTGCCAGCAGTGGCGAACAGGGCCATACGCAGTATTTT.

The chain combines TRBV6-2 or TRBV6-3 with TRBJ1-5; 7 nucleotides line up with TRBD1. Looked up from germline, CDR1 is MNHEY and CDR2 is SVGEGT. The V segment lost 2 bases and the J segment 11 bases; nucleotides outside the gene matches: 9. CDR3 length: 14 amino acids. CDR3 loop: CASSYIGGGGSQHF. CDR3 in DNA: TGTGCCAGCAGTTACATAGGGGGCGGGGGTTCCCAGCATTTT.

V usage is TRBV4-3 and J usage is TRBJ1-1; maybe TRBD1 (6 bases). Germline lookup yields CDR1 LGHNA and CDR2 YSLEER. The CDR3 is 16 residues long. V lost 0 bases and J lost 5, with 16 bases in between. CDR3 DNA: TGCGCCAGCAGCCAAGATCTTAGGGGGGTAGGGACTGAAGCTTTCTTT. Its protein is CASSQDLRGVGTEAFF.